This T cell receptor (beta chain) was identified in a study of shared clonotypes between healthy human individuals. Background on the study: Each donor's CD8 memory used one plate, CD8 naive two, each CD4 subset three.

V lost 2 bases to trimming and J lost 5 bases; unmatched junction nucleotides: 6. This CDR3 comprises 15 residues. Per the germline V gene, CDR1 is MNHEY and CDR2 is SVGAGI. Within Nashville, Tennessee resided all donors, each a Caucasian adult. Repertoires were generated with immunoSEQ multiplex PCR, while TCRdb's copy carries only in-frame clones and drops some. The profile shows around 750,000 clones, about 74% of them singletons. The chain has TRBV6-5 and TRBJ2-7; 10 nucleotides line up with TRBD1. This receptor was obtained from a young woman in good health. Material for sequencing was memory CD4+ T cells sorted from blood. Subset specified: CD45RA-negative fraction. This CDR3 is CASSYGGTGENEQYF. As DNA, the CDR3 is TGTGCCAGCAGTTACGGCGGGACAGGGGAGAACGAGCAGTACTTC.